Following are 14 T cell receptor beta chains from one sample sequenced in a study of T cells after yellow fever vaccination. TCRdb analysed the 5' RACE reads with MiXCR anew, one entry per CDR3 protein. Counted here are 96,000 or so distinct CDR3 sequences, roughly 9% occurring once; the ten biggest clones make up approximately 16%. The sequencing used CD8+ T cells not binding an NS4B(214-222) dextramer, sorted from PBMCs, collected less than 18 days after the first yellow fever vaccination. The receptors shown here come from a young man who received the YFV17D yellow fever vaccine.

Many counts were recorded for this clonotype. The CDR3 DNA reads TGCAGCCCCGGGGGGGGACAGGGTGGGAATGAGCAGTTCTTC. Amino acid sequence: CSPGGGQGGNEQFF. This sequence joins TRBV29-1 and TRBJ2-1; D perhaps matches TRBD1 (9 bases). Germline V gives CDR1 SQVTM, CDR2 ANQGSEA. The CDR3 totals 14 residues. V lost 8 bases and J 7 bases, leaving 21 bases between the germline ends.

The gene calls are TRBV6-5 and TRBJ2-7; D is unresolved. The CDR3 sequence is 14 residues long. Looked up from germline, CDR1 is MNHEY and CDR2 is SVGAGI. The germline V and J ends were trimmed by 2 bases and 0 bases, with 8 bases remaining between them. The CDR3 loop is CASSYRGDSYEQYF. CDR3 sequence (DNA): TGTGCCAGCAGTTACCGAGGTGACTCCTACGAGCAGTACTTC.

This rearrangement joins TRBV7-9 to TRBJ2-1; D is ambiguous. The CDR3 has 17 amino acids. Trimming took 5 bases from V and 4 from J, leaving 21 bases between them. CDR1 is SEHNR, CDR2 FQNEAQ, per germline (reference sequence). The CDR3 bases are TGTGCCAGCAGCCCAAGTTTGCAGGTTGGGATTTACAATGAGCAGTTCTTC. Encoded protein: CASSPSLQVGIYNEQFF. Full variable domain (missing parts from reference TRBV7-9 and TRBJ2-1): DTGVSQNPRHKITKRGQNVTFRCDPISEHNRLYWYRQTLGQGPEFLTYFQNEAQLEKSRLLSDRFSAERPKGSFSTLEIQRTEQGDSAMYLCASSPSLQVGIYNEQFFGPGTRLTVL.

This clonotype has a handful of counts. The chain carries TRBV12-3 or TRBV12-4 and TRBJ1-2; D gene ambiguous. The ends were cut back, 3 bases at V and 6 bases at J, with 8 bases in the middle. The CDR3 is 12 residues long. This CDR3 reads CASSFEGDGYTF. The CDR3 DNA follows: TGTGCCAGCAGTTTTGAGGGAGATGGCTACACCTTC.

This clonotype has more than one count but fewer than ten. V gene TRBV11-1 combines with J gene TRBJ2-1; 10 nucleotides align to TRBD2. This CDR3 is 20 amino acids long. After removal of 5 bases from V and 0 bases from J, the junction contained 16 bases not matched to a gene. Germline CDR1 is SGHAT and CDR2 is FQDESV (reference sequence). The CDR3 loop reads CASSVRLVLAGTPSYNEQFF. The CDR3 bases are TGTGCCAGCAGCGTACGCCTCGTACTAGCGGGGACCCCCTCCTACAATGAGCAGTTCTTC.

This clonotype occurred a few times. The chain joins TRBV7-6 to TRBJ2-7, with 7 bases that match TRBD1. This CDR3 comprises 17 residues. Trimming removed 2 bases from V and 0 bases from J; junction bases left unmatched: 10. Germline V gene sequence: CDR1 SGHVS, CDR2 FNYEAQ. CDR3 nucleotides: TGTGCCAGCAGCTTATCTCCGGCAACAGGGGCCTCCTACGAGCAGTACTTC. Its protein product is CASSLSPATGASYEQYF.

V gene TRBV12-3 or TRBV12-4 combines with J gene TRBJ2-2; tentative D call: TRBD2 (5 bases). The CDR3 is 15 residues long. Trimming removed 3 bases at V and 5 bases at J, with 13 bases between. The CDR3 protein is CASSFARANTGELFF. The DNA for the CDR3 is TGTGCCAGCAGTTTCGCGAGGGCAAATACCGGGGAGCTGTTTTTT.

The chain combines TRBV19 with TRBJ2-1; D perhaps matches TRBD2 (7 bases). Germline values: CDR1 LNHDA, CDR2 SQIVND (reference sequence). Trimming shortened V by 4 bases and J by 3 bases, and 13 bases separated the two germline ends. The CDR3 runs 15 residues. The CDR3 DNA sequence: TGTGCCAGTAGTAAAAGCGGGACACTCTACAATGAGCAGTTCTTC. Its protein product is CASSKSGTLYNEQFF. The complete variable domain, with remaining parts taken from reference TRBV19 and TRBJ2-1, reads DGGITQSPKYLFRKEGQNVTLSCEQNLNHDAMYWYRQDPGQGLRLIYYSQIVNDFQKGDIAEGYSVSREKKESFPLTVTSAQKNPTAFYLCASSKSGTLYNEQFFGPGTRLTVL.

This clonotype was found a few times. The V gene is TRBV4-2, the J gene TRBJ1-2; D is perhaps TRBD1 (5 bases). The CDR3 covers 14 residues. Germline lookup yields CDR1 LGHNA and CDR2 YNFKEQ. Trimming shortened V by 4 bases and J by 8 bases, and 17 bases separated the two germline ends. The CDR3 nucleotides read TGTGCCAGCAGCCTTGAGTCAGGGTATAGAGGCTACACCTTC. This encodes CASSLESGYRGYTF.

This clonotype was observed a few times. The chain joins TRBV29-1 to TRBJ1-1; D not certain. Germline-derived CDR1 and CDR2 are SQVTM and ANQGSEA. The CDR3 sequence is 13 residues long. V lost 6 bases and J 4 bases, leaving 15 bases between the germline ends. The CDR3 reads CSVQPGSGTEAFF. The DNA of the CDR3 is TGCAGCGTCCAGCCGGGGTCGGGCACTGAAGCTTTCTTT. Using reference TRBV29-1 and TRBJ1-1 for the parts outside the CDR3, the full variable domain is SAVISQKPSRDICQRGTSLTIQCQVDSQVTMMFWYRQQPGQSLTLIATANQGSEATYESGFVIDKFPISRPNLTFSTLTVSNMSPEDSSIYLCSVQPGSGTEAFFGQGTRLTVV.

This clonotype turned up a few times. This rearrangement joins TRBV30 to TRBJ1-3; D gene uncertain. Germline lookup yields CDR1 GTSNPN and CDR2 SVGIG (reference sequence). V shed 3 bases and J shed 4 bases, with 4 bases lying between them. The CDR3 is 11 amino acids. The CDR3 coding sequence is TGTGCCTGGAGATCCGGAAACACCATATATTTT. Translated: CAWRSGNTIYF.

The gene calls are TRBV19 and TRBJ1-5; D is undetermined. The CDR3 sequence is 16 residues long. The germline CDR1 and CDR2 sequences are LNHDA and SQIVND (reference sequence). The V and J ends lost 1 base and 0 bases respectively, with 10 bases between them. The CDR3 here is CASSIASTHSNQPQHF. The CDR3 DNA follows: TGTGCCAGTAGTATAGCCTCGACACATAGCAATCAGCCCCAGCATTTT. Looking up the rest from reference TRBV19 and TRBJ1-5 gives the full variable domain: DGGITQSPKYLFRKEGQNVTLSCEQNLNHDAMYWYRQDPGQGLRLIYYSQIVNDFQKGDIAEGYSVSREKKESFPLTVTSAQKNPTAFYLCASSIASTHSNQPQHFGDGTRLSIL.

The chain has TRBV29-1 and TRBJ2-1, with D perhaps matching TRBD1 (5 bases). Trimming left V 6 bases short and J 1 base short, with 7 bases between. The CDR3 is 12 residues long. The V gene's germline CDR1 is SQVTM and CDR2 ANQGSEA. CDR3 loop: CSVRQSYNEQFF. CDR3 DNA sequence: TGCAGCGTCCGACAGTCCTACAATGAGCAGTTCTTC.

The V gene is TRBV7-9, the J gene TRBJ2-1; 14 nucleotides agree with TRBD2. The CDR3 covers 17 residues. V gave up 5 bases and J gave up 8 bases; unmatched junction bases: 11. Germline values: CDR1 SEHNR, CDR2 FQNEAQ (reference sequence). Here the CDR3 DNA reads TGTGCCAGCAGCGAAAAACCGGGACTAGCGGGGGTGGATGAGCAGTTCTTC. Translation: CASSEKPGLAGVDEQFF.